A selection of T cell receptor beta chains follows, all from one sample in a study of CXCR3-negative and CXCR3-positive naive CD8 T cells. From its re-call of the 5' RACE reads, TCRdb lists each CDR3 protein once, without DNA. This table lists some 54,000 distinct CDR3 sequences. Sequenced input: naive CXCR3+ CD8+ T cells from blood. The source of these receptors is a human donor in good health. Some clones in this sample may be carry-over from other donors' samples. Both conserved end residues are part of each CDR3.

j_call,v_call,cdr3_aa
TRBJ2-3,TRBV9,CASSPPTDTQYF
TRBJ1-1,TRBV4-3,CASSQDPGVNTEAFF
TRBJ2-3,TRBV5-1,CASSMDRVPHTQYF
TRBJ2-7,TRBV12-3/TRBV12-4,CASRGGRSDEQYF
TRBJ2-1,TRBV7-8,CASSLLSSNEQFF
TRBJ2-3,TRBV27,CASSWTGGSADTQYF
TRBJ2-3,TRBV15,CATSRVAGGPDTQYF
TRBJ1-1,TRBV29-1,CSVHAGLNTEAFF
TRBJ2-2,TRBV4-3,CASSLNRELNTGELFF
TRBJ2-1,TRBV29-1,CSVPRDRGEQFF
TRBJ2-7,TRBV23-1,CASVLFGTEFSNEQYF
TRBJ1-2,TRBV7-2,CASSSTDYGYTF
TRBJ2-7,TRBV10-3,CATRRTGREQYF
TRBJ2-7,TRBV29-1,CSVAGTGISYEQYF
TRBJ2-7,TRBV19,CASSMDSFTYEQYF
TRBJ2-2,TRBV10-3,CAIYRTGTRSTGELFF
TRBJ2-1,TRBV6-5,CASSWRGSYNEQFF
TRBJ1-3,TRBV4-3,CASSQDRRVPGNTIYF
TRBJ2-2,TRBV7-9,CASSAGNTGELFF
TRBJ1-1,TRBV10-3,CAISESADMNTEAFF
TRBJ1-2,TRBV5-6,CASSLGTEVSYYGYTF
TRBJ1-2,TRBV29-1,CSVDRGARYGYTF